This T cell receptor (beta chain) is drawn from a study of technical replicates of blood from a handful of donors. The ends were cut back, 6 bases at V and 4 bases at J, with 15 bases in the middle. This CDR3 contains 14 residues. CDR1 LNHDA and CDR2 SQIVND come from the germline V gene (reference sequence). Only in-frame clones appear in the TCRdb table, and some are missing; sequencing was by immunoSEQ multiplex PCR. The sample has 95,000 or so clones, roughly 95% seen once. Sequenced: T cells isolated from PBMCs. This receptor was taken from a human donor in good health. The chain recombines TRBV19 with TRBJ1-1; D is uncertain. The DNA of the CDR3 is TGTGCCAGTAGGGCCGGGCCGGCGGGCACTGAAGCTTTCTTT. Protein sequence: CASRAGPAGTEAFF.